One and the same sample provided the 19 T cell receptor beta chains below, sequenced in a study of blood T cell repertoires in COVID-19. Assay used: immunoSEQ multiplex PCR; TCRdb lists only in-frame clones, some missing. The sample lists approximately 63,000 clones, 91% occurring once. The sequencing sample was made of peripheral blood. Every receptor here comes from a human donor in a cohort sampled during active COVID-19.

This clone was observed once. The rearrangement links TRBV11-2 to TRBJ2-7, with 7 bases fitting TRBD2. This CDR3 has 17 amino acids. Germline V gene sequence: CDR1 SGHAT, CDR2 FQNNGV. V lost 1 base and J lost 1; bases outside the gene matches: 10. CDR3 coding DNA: TGTGCCAGCAGCTTAGTCATCGGCAGGGAGGGATCCTACGAGCAGTACTTC. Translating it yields CASSLVIGREGSYEQYF.

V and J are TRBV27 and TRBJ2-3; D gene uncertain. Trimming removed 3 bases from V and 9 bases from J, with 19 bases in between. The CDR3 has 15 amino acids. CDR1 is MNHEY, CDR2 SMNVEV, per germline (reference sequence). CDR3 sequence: CASSFPARPGETQYF. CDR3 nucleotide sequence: TGTGCCAGCAGTTTCCCCGCCAGGCCAGGTGAGACGCAGTATTTT.

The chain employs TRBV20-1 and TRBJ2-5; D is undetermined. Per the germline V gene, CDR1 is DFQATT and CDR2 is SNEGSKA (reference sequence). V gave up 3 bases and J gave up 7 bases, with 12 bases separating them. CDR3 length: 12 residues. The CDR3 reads CSASSHPRTQYF. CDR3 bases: TGCAGTGCTAGTTCGCACCCGAGGACCCAGTACTTC.

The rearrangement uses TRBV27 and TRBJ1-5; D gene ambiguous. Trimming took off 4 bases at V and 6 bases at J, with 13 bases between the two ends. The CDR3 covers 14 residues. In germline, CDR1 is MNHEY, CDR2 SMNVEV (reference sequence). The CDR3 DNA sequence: TGTGCCAGCAGTTGGAGTTCGGCCAGTCAGCCCCAGCATTTT. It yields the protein CASSWSSASQPQHF.

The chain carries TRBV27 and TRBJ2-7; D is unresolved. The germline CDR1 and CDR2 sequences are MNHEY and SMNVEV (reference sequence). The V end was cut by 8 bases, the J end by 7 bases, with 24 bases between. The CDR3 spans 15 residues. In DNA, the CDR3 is TGTGCCAGCCACGTGGGCATAGGTCTGGGTACGGAGCAGTACTTC. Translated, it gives CASHVGIGLGTEQYF.

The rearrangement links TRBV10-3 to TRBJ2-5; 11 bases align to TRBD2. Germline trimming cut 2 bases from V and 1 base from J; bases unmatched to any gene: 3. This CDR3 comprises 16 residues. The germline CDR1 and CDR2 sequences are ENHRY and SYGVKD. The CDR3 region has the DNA TGTGCCATCAGTGAGGGGACTAGCGGTTCCCAAGAGACCCAGTACTTC. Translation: CAISEGTSGSQETQYF.

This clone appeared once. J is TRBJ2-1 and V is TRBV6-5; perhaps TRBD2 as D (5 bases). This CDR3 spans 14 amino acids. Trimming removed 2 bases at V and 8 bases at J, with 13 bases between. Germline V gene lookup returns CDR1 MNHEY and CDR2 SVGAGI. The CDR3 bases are TGTGCCAGCAGTTACCGAGAGGGTAGGGATGAGCAGTTCTTC. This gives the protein CASSYREGRDEQFF.

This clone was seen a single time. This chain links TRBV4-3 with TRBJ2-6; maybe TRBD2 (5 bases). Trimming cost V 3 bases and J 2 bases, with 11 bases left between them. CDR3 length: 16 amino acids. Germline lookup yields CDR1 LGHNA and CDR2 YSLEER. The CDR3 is CASSQRASPGANVLTF. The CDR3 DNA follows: TGCGCCAGCAGCCAGAGGGCATCACCTGGGGCCAACGTCCTGACTTTC.

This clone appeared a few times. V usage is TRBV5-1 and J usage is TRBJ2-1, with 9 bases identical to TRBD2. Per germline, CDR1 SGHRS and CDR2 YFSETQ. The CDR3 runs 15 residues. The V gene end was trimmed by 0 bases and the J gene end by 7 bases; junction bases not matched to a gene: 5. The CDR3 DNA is TGCGCCAGCAGCTTGGGTCTAGCGGGGTTTAATGAGCAGTTCTTC. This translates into CASSLGLAGFNEQFF.

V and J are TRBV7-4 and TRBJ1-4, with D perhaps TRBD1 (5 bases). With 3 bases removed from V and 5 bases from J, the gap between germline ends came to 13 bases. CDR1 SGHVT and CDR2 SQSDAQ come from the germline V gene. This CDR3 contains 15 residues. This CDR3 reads CASSFLQPGNEKLFF. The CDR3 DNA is TGTGCCAGCAGCTTCCTCCAGCCAGGGAATGAAAAACTGTTTTTT. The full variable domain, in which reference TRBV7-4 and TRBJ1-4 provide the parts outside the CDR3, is GAGVSQSPRYKVAKRGRDVALRCDSISGHVTLYWYRQTLGQGSEVLTYSQSDAQRDKSGRPSGRFSAERPERSVSTLKIQRTEQGDSAVYLCASSFLQPGNEKLFFGSGTQLSVL.

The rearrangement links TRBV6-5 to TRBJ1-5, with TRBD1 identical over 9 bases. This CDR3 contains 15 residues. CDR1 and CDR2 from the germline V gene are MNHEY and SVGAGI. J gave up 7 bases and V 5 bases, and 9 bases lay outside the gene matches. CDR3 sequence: CASSPDRGFGQPQHF. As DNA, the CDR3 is TGTGCCAGCAGTCCGGACAGGGGTTTCGGACAGCCCCAGCATTTT.

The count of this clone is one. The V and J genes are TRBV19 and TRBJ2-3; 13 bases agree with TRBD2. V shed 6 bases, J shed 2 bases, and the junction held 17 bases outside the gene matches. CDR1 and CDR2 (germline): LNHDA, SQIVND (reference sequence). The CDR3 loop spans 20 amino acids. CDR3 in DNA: TGTGCCAGTAGCCTACGCCCCACTAGCGGGGGGGCCGAGTACACAGATACGCAGTATTTT. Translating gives CASSLRPTSGGAEYTDTQYF.

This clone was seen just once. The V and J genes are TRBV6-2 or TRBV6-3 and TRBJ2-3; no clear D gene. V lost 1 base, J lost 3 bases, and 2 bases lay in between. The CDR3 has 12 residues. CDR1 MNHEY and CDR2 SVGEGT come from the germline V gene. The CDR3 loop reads CASSYLTDTQYF. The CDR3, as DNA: TGTGCCAGCAGTTACTTAACAGATACGCAGTATTTT.

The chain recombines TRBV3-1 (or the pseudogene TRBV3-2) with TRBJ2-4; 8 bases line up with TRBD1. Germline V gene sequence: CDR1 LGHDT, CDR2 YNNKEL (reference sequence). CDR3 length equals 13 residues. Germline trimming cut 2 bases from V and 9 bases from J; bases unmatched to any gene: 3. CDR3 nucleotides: TGTGCCAGCAGCCAACAGGGGGCCTTCATTCAGTACTTC. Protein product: CASSQQGAFIQYF.

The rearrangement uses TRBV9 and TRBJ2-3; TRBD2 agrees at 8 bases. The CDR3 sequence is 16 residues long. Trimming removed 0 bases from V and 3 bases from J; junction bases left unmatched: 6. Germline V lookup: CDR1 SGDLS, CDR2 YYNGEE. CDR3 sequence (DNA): TGTGCCAGCAGCGTAGATCCCACTAGCGGTACAGATACGCAGTATTTT. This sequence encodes CASSVDPTSGTDTQYF.

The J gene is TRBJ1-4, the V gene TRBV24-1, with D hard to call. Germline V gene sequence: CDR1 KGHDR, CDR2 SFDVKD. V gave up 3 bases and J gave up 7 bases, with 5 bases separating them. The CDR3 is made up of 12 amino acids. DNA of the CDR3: TGTGCCACCAGTGATGCGGGTGAAAAACTGTTTTTT. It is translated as CATSDAGEKLFF.

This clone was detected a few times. CDR3: CASSISRASGNTIYF. The CDR3 DNA reads as TGTGCCAGTAGTATTAGCAGAGCTTCTGGAAACACCATATATTTT. V is TRBV19 and J is TRBJ1-3; D gene ambiguous. Trimming shortened V by 3 bases and J by 1 base, and 10 bases separated the two germline ends. Germline V gene lookup returns CDR1 LNHDA and CDR2 SQIVND (reference sequence). The CDR3 spans 15 residues.

CDR3 sequence (DNA): TGCAGCGCCGTACAACAGGGTAGCCACGAGCAGTACTTC. Translated, it gives CSAVQQGSHEQYF. This chain joins TRBV29-1 and TRBJ2-7, with D perhaps TRBD1 (6 bases). Germline CDR1 SQVTM, CDR2 ANQGSEA. The CDR3 is 13 residues long. V was clipped by 7 bases and J by 5 bases, with 18 bases between them.

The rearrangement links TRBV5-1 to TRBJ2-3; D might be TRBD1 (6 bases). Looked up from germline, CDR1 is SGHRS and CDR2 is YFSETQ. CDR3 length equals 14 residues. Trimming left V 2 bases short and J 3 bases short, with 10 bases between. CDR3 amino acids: CASSFSQGTDTQYF. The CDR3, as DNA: TGCGCCAGCAGCTTTTCCCAGGGGACAGATACGCAGTATTTT.